This T cell receptor (beta chain) was sequenced during a study of T cells in Graves' hyperthyroidism and ophthalmopathy. TCR beta CDR3 regions were amplified from RNA. The TCR CDR3 was amplified in a first-round RT-PCR using the HTBI primer set. TCRdb reprocessed the multiplex PCR reads via MiXCR and lists one record per CDR3 protein. The data show under 400,000 distinct CDR3 sequences, with roughly 18% seen just once and around 15% held by the top ten. Fresh peripheral blood, around 9.3 ml, was the source of the PBMCs. On this clonotype itself: What it binds is unknown.

Study-wide results and caveats: Expanded thyroid clonotypes (above 0.001) were mostly also found in blood. Progression to ophthalmopathy was predicted a median of roughly seven months early.

Sample: blood. This clonotype was obtained from a woman aged 40 to 50 with Graves' ophthalmopathy.

Here the CDR3 DNA reads TGTGCCAGTAGTATCTCGACCGGGACTACCTATTACTACGAGCAGTACTTC. Its protein product is CASSISTGTTYYYEQYF. This chain joins TRBV19 and TRBJ2-7, with 7 bases aligning to TRBD2. The V segment lost 3 bases and the J segment 3 bases; nucleotides outside the gene matches: 14. In germline, CDR1 is LNHDA, CDR2 SQIVND (reference sequence). The CDR3 extends over 17 amino acids.